This T cell receptor beta chain was identified in a study of identical twins. This clonotype was seen more than once but under ten times. One entry per CDR3 protein results from TCRdb running MiXCR on the 5' RACE reads. The sample lists roughly 480,000 distinct CDR3 sequences, approximately 25% occurring once. V shed 0 bases and J shed 1 base, with 9 bases lying between them. CDR3 length equals 16 residues. Germline CDR1 is MNHEY and CDR2 is SVGAGI. The same data also went into a second study, on T cells expressing NK-cell markers. That publication notes: These clonotypes additionally ranked first within the CD3+CD56-NKG2C+ fraction of several donors.

The source of this sequence is a woman aged 18-29 years in good health. J is TRBJ2-2 and V is TRBV6-5, with D maybe TRBD2 (5 bases). Sequences were obtained from CD4+ T cells sorted from blood. CDR3 residues: CASSYSRGRNTGELFF. For the CDR3, the DNA is TGTGCCAGCAGTTACTCGAGAGGGAGGAACACCGGGGAGCTGTTTTTT.